This T cell receptor beta chain was documented in a study of Graves' ophthalmopathy and Graves' hyperthyroidism. Study-wide points: Discriminating ophthalmopathy from stable hyperthyroidism, a 13-signature model attained a sensitivity of about 88% and a specificity of almost 83%.

About this clonotype itself: The antigen is unknown.

Hyperthyroidism patients were newly diagnosed, ill under 2 months, and aged 18 to 65 years. Patients with other autoimmune diseases, uncontrolled infections, pregnancy or lactation were excluded. Diagnosis was based on clinical symptoms, serum thyroxine, TRAb, thyroid ultrasound and orbital computed tomography. Amplified TCR beta CDR3 regions were obtained using RNA transcripts as template. Scientists carried out first-round RT-PCR using HTBI primers and then a second-round multiplex PCR. TCRdb analysed the multiplex PCR reads with MiXCR anew, one entry per CDR3 protein. The table includes some 1.1 million distinct CDR3 sequences, roughly two fifths detected once. This TCR derives from an adult man with Graves' hyperthyroidism. The sequenced sample was peripheral blood or thyroid tissue (not recorded which).

CDR3 nucleotides: TGTGCCAGCAAGGGAACAACTTTACTTCAGCCCCAGCATTTT. It yields the protein CASKGTTLLQPQHF. The V gene is TRBV19, the J gene TRBJ1-5; D uncertain. The germline V gene encodes CDR1 LNHDA and CDR2 SQIVND (reference sequence). The CDR3 length is 14 residues. V lost 9 bases to trimming and J lost 6 bases, with 18 bases between them.